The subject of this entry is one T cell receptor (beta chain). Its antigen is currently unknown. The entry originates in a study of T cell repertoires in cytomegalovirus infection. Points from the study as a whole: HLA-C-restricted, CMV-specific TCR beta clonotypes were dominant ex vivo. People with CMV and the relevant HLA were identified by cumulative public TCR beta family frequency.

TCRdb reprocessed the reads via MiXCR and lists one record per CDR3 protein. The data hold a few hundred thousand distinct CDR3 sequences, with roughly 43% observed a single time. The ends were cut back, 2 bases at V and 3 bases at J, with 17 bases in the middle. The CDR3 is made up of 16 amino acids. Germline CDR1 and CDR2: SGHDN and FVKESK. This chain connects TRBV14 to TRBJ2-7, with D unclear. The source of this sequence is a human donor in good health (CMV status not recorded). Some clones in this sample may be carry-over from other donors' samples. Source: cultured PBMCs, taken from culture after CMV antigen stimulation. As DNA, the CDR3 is TGTGCCAGCAGCCAACGAAGGGCTAGTTTTGGCTACGAGCAGTACTTC. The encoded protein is CASSQRRASFGYEQYF.